The 8 T cell receptor beta chains in this list originate from one sample, sequenced in a study of T cell responses to AZD1222 COVID-19 vaccine. Generated by immunoSEQ multiplex PCR, the TCRdb table keeps only in-frame clones and is missing some. The sample has 110,000 or so clones, around nine tenths seen once. The sequences come from peripheral blood, collected on day 0 of AZD1222 vaccination. Receptor source: an adult in good health.

This chain uses TRBV12-5 with TRBJ1-1; a weak D match, TRBD1 (5 bases). Trimming left V 4 bases short and J 1 base short, with 13 bases between. The germline CDR1 and CDR2 sequences are LGHNT and FRNRAP. The CDR3 runs 15 residues. The CDR3, as DNA: TGTGCTAGTGGTTCAGGACATACAAAGAACACTGAAGCTTTCTTT. It translates to CASGSGHTKNTEAFF.

V gene TRBV28 combines with J gene TRBJ1-2; TRBD1 is a possible D gene (6 bases). The CDR3 runs 15 residues. Per germline, CDR1 MDHEN and CDR2 SYDVKM. V lost 8 bases, J lost 0 bases, and 16 bases lay in between. The CDR3 sequence: CASEPRGLANYGYTF. As DNA, the CDR3 is TGTGCCAGCGAACCTAGGGGGTTAGCTAACTATGGCTACACCTTC.

This rearrangement joins TRBV18 to TRBJ2-1; TRBD2 aligns across 9 bases. The germline V gene has CDR1 KGHSH and CDR2 LQKENI. The CDR3 has 14 residues. Unmatched junction bases numbered 11, after V lost 5 bases and J lost 12 bases. In nucleotides, the CDR3 is TGTGCCAGCTCAGACTTAGCGGGAGAGTCGGTGCAGTTCTTC. Translating it yields CASSDLAGESVQFF.

This chain joins TRBV11-1 and TRBJ2-2, with TRBD2 matching 9 bases. Germline values: CDR1 SGHAT, CDR2 FQDESV (reference sequence). V lost 5 bases to trimming and J lost 2 bases; unmatched junction nucleotides: 3. The CDR3 extends over 15 amino acids. The CDR3 DNA reads as TGTGCCAGCAGCACGGGACTAGCTAACACCGGGGAGCTGTTTTTT. Translation gives CASSTGLANTGELFF.

This clone has a handful of counts. The chain recombines TRBV19 with TRBJ1-1, with D possibly being TRBD1 (6 bases). V was cut by 3 bases and J by 2 bases, with 10 bases left in between. The germline CDR1 and CDR2 sequences are LNHDA and SQIVND (reference sequence). This CDR3 comprises 14 residues. In nucleotides, the CDR3 is TGTGCCAGTAGTATCAGGGGTGAAAACACTGAAGCTTTCTTT. Protein: CASSIRGENTEAFF. The whole variable domain, remainder taken from reference TRBV19 and TRBJ1-1, is DGGITQSPKYLFRKEGQNVTLSCEQNLNHDAMYWYRQDPGQGLRLIYYSQIVNDFQKGDIAEGYSVSREKKESFPLTVTSAQKNPTAFYLCASSIRGENTEAFFGQGTRLTVV.

CDR3 bases: TGTGCCAGCAGCGTAGTTACGGGAGGGCTTCGAGGAGAGCAGTTCTTC. Its protein is CASSVVTGGLRGEQFF. The chain uses TRBV9 and TRBJ2-1; 8 nucleotides match TRBD2. V was clipped by 0 bases and J by 10 bases; unmatched bases: 12. The CDR3 loop spans 16 amino acids. The germline gives CDR1 SGDLS, CDR2 YYNGEE.

This clone has a single count. Other DNA sequences within the sample encode an identical CDR3. V and J are TRBV30 and TRBJ1-4; 11 bases are a match to TRBD1. This CDR3 is built from 15 residues. The germline CDR1 and CDR2 sequences are GTSNPN and SVGIG (reference sequence). The J segment lost 5 bases and the V segment lost 1 base, leaving 3 bases of the junction unmatched. The CDR3 coding sequence is TGTGCCTGGAGTGCCCGGGACAGGGGGAATGAAAAACTGTTTTTT. As protein: CAWSARDRGNEKLFF.

V is TRBV19 and J is TRBJ1-1; D is undetermined. The CDR3 totals 17 residues. From germline, CDR1 is LNHDA and CDR2 SQIVND (reference sequence). With 3 bases removed from V and 0 bases from J, the gap between germline ends came to 17 bases. CDR3 amino acids: CASSIRGNQFMNTEAFF. The CDR3 bases are TGTGCCAGTAGTATTAGAGGGAACCAGTTTATGAACACTGAAGCTTTCTTT.